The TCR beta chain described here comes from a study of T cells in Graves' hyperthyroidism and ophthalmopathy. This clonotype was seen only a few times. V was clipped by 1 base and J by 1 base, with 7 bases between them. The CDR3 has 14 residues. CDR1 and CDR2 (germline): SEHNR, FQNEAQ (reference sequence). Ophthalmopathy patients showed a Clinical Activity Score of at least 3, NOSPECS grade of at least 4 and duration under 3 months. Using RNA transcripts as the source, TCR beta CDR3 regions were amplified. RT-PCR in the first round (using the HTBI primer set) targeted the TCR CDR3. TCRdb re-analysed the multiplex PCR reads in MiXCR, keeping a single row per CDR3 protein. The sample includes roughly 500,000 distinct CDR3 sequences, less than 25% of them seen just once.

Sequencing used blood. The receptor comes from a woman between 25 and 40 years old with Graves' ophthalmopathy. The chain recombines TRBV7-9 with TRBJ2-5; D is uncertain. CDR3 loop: CASSLEVRQETQYF. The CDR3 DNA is TGTGCCAGCAGCTTAGAGGTCCGCCAAGAGACCCAGTACTTC.